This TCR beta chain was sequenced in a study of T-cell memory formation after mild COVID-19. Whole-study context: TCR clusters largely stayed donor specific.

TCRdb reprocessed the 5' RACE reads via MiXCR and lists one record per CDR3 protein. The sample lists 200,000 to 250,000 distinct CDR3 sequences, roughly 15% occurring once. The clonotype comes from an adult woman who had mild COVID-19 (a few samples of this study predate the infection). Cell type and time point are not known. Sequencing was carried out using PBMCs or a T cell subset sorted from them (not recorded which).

The CDR3 is CASSRKGATEAFF. DNA for the CDR3: TGCGCCAGCAGCCGAAAGGGTGCCACTGAAGCTTTCTTT. The J gene is TRBJ1-1, the V gene TRBV4-3, with D unresolved. The CDR3 extends over 13 amino acids. V was clipped by 4 bases and J by 4 bases, with 10 bases between them. Germline loops: CDR1 LGHNA, CDR2 YSLEER.